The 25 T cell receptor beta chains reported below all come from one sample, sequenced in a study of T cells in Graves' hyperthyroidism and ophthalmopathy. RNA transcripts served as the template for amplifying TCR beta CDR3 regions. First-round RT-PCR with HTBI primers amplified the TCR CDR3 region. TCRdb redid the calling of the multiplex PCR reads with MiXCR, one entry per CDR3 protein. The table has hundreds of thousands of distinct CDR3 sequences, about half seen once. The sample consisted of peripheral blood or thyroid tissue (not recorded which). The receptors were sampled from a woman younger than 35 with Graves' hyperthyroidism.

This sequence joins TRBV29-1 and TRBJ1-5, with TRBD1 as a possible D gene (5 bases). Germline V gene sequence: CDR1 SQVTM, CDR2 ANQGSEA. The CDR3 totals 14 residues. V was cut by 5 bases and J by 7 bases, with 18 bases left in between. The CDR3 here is CSVTEGRGGQPQHF. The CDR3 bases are TGCAGCGTTACGGAGGGACGGGGGGGGCAGCCCCAGCATTTT.

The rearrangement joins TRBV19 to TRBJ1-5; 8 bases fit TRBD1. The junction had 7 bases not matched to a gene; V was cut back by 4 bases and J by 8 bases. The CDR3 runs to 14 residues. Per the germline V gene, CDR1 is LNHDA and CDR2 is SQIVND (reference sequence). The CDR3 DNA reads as TGTGCCAGTAGTAGAAGACAGGGGTGGAAGCCCCAGCATTTT. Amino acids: CASSRRQGWKPQHF.

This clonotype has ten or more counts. CDR3 DNA: TGTGCCACCAGCAGTCCTAGTGGGACCTCCTACGAGCAGTACTTC. Amino acid sequence: CATSSPSGTSYEQYF. The chain combines TRBV15 with TRBJ2-7; D may be TRBD1 or TRBD2 (5 bases each). The germline V and J ends were trimmed by 3 bases and 0 bases, with 12 bases remaining between them. The CDR3 totals 15 residues. Germline CDR1 and CDR2: LNHNV and YYDKDF (reference sequence). Combining the CDR3 with reference TRBV15 and TRBJ2-7 gives the whole variable domain DAMVIQNPRYQVTQFGKPVTLSCSQTLNHNVMYWYQQKSSQAPKLLFHYYDKDFNNEADTPDNFQSRRPNTSFCFLDIRSPGLGDTAMYLCATSSPSGTSYEQYFGPGTRLTVT.

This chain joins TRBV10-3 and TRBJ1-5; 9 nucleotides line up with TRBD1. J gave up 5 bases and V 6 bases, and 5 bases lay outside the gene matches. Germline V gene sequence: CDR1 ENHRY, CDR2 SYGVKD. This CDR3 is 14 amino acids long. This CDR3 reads CAIRDGQGHQPQHF. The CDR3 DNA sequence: TGTGCCATCAGGGACGGACAGGGGCATCAGCCCCAGCATTTT.

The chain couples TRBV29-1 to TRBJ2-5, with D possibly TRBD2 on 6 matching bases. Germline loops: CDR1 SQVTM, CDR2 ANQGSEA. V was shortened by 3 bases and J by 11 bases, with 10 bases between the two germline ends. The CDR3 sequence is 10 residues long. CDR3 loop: CSVEAGTQYF. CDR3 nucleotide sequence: TGCAGCGTTGAGGCGGGAACGCAGTACTTC.

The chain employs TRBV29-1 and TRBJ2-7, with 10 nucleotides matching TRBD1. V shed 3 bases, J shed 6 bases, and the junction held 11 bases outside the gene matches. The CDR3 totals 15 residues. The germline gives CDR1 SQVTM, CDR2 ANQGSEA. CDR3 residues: CSVEDKTGGEVEQYF. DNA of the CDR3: TGCAGCGTTGAGGACAAGACAGGGGGCGAGGTCGAGCAGTACTTC.

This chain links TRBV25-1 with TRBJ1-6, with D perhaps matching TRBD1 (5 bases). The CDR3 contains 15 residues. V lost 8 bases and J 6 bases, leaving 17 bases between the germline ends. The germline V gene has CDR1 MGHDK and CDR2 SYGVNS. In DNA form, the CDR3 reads TGTGCCAGCTGTTTAGAGGGGACGCCTAATTCACCCCTCCACTTT. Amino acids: CASCLEGTPNSPLHF.

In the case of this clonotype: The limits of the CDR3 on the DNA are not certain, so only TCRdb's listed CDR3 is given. CDR3 protein: CASSFGQGTEAF. The chain is built from TRBV7-9 and TRBJ2-6. The CDR3 is made up of 12 amino acids, end residues included. Germline assignment: CDR1 SEHNR and CDR2 FQNEAQ (reference sequence).

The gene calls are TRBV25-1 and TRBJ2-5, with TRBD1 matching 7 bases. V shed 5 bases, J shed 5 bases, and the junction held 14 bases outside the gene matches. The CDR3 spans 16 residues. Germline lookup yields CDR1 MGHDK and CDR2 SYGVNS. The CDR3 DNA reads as TGTGCCAGCAGTCTTTCAGAACAGGGGTCGGTGGAGACCCAGTACTTC. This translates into CASSLSEQGSVETQYF.

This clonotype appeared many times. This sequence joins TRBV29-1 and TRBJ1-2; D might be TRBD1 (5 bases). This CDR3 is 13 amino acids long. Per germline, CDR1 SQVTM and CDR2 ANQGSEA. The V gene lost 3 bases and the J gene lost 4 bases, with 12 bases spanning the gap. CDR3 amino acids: CSVEGRVGYGYTF. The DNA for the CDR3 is TGCAGCGTTGAGGGCAGGGTCGGCTATGGCTACACCTTC.

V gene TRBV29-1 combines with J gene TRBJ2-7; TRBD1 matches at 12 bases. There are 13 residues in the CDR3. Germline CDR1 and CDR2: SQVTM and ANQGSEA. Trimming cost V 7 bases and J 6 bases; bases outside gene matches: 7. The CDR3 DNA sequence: TGCAGCGCAGCCGGGACAGGGGGCGGCGAGCAGTACTTC. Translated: CSAAGTGGGEQYF.

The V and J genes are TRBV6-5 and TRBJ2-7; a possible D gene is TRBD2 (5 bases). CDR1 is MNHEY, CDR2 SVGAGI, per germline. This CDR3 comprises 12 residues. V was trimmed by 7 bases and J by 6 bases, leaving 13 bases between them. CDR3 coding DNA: TGTGCCAGCACCGAGGGTTCGGGCGAGCAGTACTTC. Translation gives CASTEGSGEQYF.

CDR3 in DNA: TGCAGTGCCCTCTCGGGGCTAGCGGGAGTGGGGCAAGAGACCCAGTACTTC. This gives the protein CSALSGLAGVGQETQYF. The chain couples TRBV20-1 to TRBJ2-5; TRBD2 matches at 10 bases. The J segment lost 2 bases and the V segment lost 6 bases, leaving 15 bases of the junction unmatched. The CDR3 extends over 17 amino acids. Germline lookup yields CDR1 DFQATT and CDR2 SNEGSKA (reference sequence).

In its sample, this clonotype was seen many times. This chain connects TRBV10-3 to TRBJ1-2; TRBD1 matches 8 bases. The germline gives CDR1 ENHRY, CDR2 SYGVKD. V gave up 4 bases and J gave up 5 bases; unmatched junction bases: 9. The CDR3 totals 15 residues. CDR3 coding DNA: TGTGCCATCAGTGGACCTGGGGGACAGGATTATGGCTACACCTTC. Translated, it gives CAISGPGGQDYGYTF.

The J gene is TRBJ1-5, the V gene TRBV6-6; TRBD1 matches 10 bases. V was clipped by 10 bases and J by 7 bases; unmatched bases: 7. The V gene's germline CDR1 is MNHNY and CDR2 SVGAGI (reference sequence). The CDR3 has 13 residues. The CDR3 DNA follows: TGTGCCACCGGGGGGACAGGGGACCAGCCCCAGCATTTT. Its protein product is CATGGTGDQPQHF.

The CDR3: CSAARLAGSYEQYF. CDR3 nucleotide sequence: TGCAGTGCGGCGCGACTAGCGGGATCTTACGAGCAGTACTTC. The rearrangement joins TRBV20-1 to TRBJ2-7, with TRBD2 identical over 11 bases. The CDR3 consists of 14 residues. Trimming at V came to 6 bases and at J to 4 bases, leaving 8 bases not matched to a gene. CDR1 is DFQATT, CDR2 SNEGSKA, per germline (reference sequence).

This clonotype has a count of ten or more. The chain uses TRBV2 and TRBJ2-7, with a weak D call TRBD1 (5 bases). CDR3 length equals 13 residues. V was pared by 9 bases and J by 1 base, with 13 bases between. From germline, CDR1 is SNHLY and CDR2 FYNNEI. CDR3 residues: CARSSTVSYEQYF. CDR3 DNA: TGTGCCAGAAGCTCGACAGTTTCCTACGAGCAGTACTTC.

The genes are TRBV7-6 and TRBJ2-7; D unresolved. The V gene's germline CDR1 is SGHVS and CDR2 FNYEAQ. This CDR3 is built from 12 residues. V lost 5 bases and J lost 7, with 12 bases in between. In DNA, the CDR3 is TGTGCCAGCAGCAGGTTGTACGTGGAGCAGTACTTC. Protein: CASSRLYVEQYF.

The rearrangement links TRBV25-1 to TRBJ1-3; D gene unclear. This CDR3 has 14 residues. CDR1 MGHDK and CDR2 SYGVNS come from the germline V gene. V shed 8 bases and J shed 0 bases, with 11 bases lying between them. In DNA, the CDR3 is TGTGCCAGCGTCTCGGCGGCCTCTGGAAACACCATATATTTT. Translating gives CASVSAASGNTIYF.

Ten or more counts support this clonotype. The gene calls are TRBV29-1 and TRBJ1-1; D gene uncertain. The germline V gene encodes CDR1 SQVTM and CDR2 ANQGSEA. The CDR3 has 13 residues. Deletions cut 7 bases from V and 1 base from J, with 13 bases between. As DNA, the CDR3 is TGCAGCGGCGGTCGGTCCAAGAACACTGAAGCTTTCTTT. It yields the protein CSGGRSKNTEAFF.

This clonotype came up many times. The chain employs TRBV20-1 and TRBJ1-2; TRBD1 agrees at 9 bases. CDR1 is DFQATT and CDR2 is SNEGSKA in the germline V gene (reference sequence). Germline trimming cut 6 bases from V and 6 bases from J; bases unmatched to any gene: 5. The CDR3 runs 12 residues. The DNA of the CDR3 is TGCAGTGCGCGGACAGGGGTCGATGGCTACACCTTC. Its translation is CSARTGVDGYTF.

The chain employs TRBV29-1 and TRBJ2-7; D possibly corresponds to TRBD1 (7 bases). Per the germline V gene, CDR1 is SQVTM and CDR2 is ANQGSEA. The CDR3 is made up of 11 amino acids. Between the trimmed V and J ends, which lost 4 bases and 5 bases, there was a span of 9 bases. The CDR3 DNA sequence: TGCAGCGTTGCCAGGGGGGACGAGCAGTACTTC. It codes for CSVARGDEQYF.

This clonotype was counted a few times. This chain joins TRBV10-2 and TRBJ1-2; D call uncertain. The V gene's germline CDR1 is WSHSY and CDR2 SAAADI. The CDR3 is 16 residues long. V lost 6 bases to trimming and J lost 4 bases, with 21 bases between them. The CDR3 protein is CASSPRQFPTIYGYTF. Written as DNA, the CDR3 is TGCGCCAGCAGCCCCCGACAATTCCCTACCATCTATGGCTACACCTTC.

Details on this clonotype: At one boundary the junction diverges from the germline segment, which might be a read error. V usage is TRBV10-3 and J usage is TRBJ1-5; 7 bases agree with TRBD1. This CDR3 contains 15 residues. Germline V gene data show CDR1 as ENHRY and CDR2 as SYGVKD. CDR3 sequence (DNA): TGTGCCAGCAGTTTCCAGGGGGGCCCCAATCAGCCCCAGCATTTT. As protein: CASSFQGGPNQPQHF.

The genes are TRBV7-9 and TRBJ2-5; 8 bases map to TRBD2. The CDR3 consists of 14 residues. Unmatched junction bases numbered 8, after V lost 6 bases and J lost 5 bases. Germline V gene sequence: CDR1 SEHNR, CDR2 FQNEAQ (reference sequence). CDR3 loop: CASSQSGRGETQYF. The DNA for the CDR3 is TGTGCCAGCAGTCAAAGCGGGAGAGGGGAGACCCAGTACTTC.